The 32 T cell receptor beta chains below were found in one sample sequenced in a study of blood T cell repertoires in COVID-19. Libraries were prepared by immunoSEQ multiplex PCR; TCRdb keeps only in-frame clonotypes and omits some of them. This repertoire shows approximately 130,000 clones, about 90% found once; its top ten account for approximately 16%. The sample comprised peripheral blood. These receptors were collected from a woman aged 45-59 years who had recovered from COVID-19.

The chain joins TRBV4-1 to TRBJ1-6; D is ambiguous. Trimming pared 1 base from V and 5 bases from J, leaving 9 bases between. The CDR3 runs to 15 residues. Germline V gives CDR1 MGHRA, CDR2 YSYEKL. CDR3 protein: CASSQVSGDNSPLHF. DNA for the CDR3: TGCGCCAGCAGCCAAGTCTCAGGTGATAATTCACCCCTCCACTTT.

J is TRBJ2-2 and V is TRBV5-4; the D gene is possibly TRBD2 (6 bases). Germline CDR1 SGHNT, CDR2 YYREEE (reference sequence). V dropped 3 bases and J dropped 8 bases, with 14 bases sitting between them. The CDR3 contains 14 residues. The CDR3 DNA follows: TGTGCCAGCAGCTCCGGGACTTACGAGGGGGAGCTGTTTTTT. Translated, it gives CASSSGTYEGELFF.

This chain connects TRBV6-5 to TRBJ2-2; a possible D gene is TRBD2 (5 bases). Germline V lookup: CDR1 MNHEY, CDR2 SVGAGI. The germline V and J ends were trimmed by 6 bases and 0 bases, with 11 bases remaining between them. The CDR3 consists of 15 residues. CDR3 bases: TGTGCCAGCAGGGAGAGGGCCCCGAACACCGGGGAGCTGTTTTTT. It is translated as CASRERAPNTGELFF.

The chain links TRBV7-9 to TRBJ2-7, with 8 nucleotides matching TRBD1. Germline V gene sequence: CDR1 SEHNR, CDR2 FQNEAQ (reference sequence). The CDR3 consists of 14 residues. Trimming removed 3 bases from V and 7 bases from J; junction bases left unmatched: 8. The DNA for the CDR3 is TGTGCCAGCAGCTTCCCCGGACAGGGCGGAGAGCAGTACTTC. This translates into CASSFPGQGGEQYF.

V is TRBV2 and J is TRBJ2-1; D unresolved. The CDR3 is made up of 12 amino acids. With 6 bases removed from V and 5 bases from J, the gap between germline ends came to 8 bases. Germline CDR1 is SNHLY and CDR2 is FYNNEI. CDR3 residues: CASRELDNEQFF. The CDR3 DNA sequence: TGTGCCAGCAGGGAATTAGACAATGAGCAGTTCTTC.

The chain is built from TRBV3-1 (or the pseudogene TRBV3-2) and TRBJ2-1; D is undetermined. CDR3 length: 15 residues. V was clipped by 0 bases and J by 4 bases, with 10 bases between them. Germline CDR1 LGHDT, CDR2 YNNKEL (reference sequence). Here the CDR3 DNA reads TGTGCCAGCAGCCAAGATCGAAAAGCTTACAATGAGCAGTTCTTC. Translated, it gives CASSQDRKAYNEQFF.

This clone is a singleton in its sample. The CDR3 reads CSASEARRGNEQFF. DNA of the CDR3: TGCAGTGCTAGTGAGGCCCGTAGGGGCAATGAGCAGTTCTTC. This rearrangement joins TRBV20-1 to TRBJ2-1; weak D call: TRBD1 (5 bases). V was clipped by 3 bases and J by 6 bases, with 15 bases between them. The length of the CDR3 is 14 residues. CDR1 and CDR2 (germline): DFQATT, SNEGSKA (reference sequence).

V usage is TRBV18 and J usage is TRBJ2-7; maybe TRBD1 (6 bases). The CDR3 loop spans 14 amino acids. Germline-derived CDR1 and CDR2 are KGHSH and LQKENI. V was pared by 3 bases and J by 2 bases, with 11 bases between. This chain's CDR3 is CASSPGRGTYEQYF. CDR3 bases: TGTGCCAGCTCACCGGGCAGGGGAACCTACGAGCAGTACTTC.

The chain recombines TRBV6-8 with TRBJ2-7, with a possible D match to TRBD1 (5 bases). Trimming cost V 0 bases and J 4 bases, with 13 bases left between them. The CDR3 has 15 amino acids. Germline V gene lookup returns CDR1 MNHGY and CDR2 SAAAGT. The DNA of the CDR3 is TGTGCCAGCAGTTACTCAGGGGCCGATCTATACGAGCAGTACTTC. Its translation: CASSYSGADLYEQYF.

This chain connects TRBV4-1 to TRBJ2-2, with 7 bases fitting TRBD2. CDR3 length: 14 residues. V gave up 6 bases and J gave up 5 bases; unmatched junction bases: 6. Germline V CDR1 and CDR2: MGHRA, YSYEKL. CDR3 nucleotides: TGCGCCAGCAGGCCATGGGGGGGGACCGGGGAGCTGTTTTTT. Translating gives CASRPWGGTGELFF.

The gene calls are TRBV5-1 and TRBJ2-5, with 12 bases matching TRBD1. The CDR3 contains 16 residues. The V segment lost 2 bases and the J segment 5 bases; nucleotides outside the gene matches: 7. CDR1 and CDR2 from the germline V gene are SGHRS and YFSETQ. The CDR3 DNA follows: TGCGCCAGCAGCTTAGACCCGGGACAGGGGGCGGAGACCCAGTACTTC. This encodes CASSLDPGQGAETQYF.

The chain carries TRBV5-1 and TRBJ2-5, with D perhaps TRBD2 (6 bases). The CDR3 extends over 17 amino acids. Germline values: CDR1 SGHRS, CDR2 YFSETQ. The ends were cut back, 4 bases at V and 5 bases at J, with 24 bases in the middle. The CDR3 nucleotides are TGCGCCAGCAGCCCCACGACGTCTAGCGAGCCAGGGGAGACCCAGTACTTC. It specifies CASSPTTSSEPGETQYF.

This chain connects TRBV19 to TRBJ1-2; possibly TRBD1 for D (6 bases). V lost 5 bases and J lost 4, with 14 bases in between. This CDR3 spans 14 amino acids. The germline CDR1 and CDR2 sequences are LNHDA and SQIVND (reference sequence). The DNA of the CDR3 is TGTGCCAGTAGTCCCCAGACAGGAGGCTATGGCTACACCTTC. This codes for CASSPQTGGYGYTF.

The V gene is TRBV6-2 or TRBV6-3, the J gene TRBJ1-1, with D possibly TRBD1 on 6 matching bases. The V end lost 3 bases, the J end lost 2 bases, and 16 bases lay between the germline ends. The length of the CDR3 is 16 residues. CDR1 and CDR2 (germline): MNHEY, SVGEGT. Here the CDR3 reads CASSYRFNRDNTEAFF. CDR3 bases: TGTGCCAGCAGTTATCGATTTAACAGGGACAACACTGAAGCTTTCTTT.

The chain links TRBV5-4 to TRBJ2-3, with D possibly matching TRBD2 (6 bases). Germline CDR1 SGHNT, CDR2 YYREEE (reference sequence). The length of the CDR3 is 14 residues. Deletions cut 5 bases from V and 1 base from J, with 11 bases between. CDR3 protein: CASRASGGTDTQYF. The CDR3 nucleotides read TGTGCCAGCAGAGCTTCGGGAGGCACAGATACGCAGTATTTT.

The J gene is TRBJ1-1, the V gene TRBV9, with D possibly TRBD1 on 6 matching bases. The CDR3 has 14 amino acids. CDR1 and CDR2 (germline): SGDLS, YYNGEE. Trimming took off 2 bases at V and 1 base at J, with 9 bases between the two ends. The CDR3 DNA is TGTGCCAGCAGCGTCAGGGGTGCGAACACTGAAGCTTTCTTT. Translation: CASSVRGANTEAFF.

This chain links TRBV19 with TRBJ2-5, with 8 bases fitting TRBD2. The junction had 9 bases not matched to a gene; V was cut back by 4 bases and J by 5 bases. This CDR3 region has 15 residues. In germline, CDR1 is LNHDA, CDR2 SQIVND (reference sequence). Here the CDR3 DNA reads TGTGCCAGTAGTAACCAGCGGGGGAGGTATGAGACCCAGTACTTC. Protein: CASSNQRGRYETQYF.

The rearrangement joins TRBV7-8 to TRBJ1-6, with 9 bases lining up with TRBD1. There are 15 residues in the CDR3. Germline-derived CDR1 and CDR2 are SGHVS and FQNEAQ. Trimming took 2 bases from V and 9 from J; bases not matched to a gene: 5. In DNA, the CDR3 is TGTGCCAGCAGCTTAATGGGACAGGGTGTTTCACCCCTCCACTTT. Amino acids: CASSLMGQGVSPLHF. The full variable domain, rest sourced from reference TRBV7-8 and TRBJ1-6, is GAGVSQSPRYKVAKRGQDVALRCDPISGHVSLFWYQQALGQGPEFLTYFQNEAQLDKSGLPSDRFFAERPEGSVSTLKIQRTQQEDSAVYLCASSLMGQGVSPLHFGNGTRLTVT.

Points on this clone: At one of its ends the junction is not consistent with the germline gene, which may arise from a read error. The V and J genes are TRBV6-5 and TRBJ1-6, with D tentatively TRBD1 (5 bases). CDR1 is MNHEY and CDR2 is SVGAGI in the germline V gene. There are 12 residues in the CDR3. CDR3 protein: CVSSQGGSPLHF. CDR3 in DNA: TGTGTCAGCAGTCAGGGCGGTTCACCCCTCCACTTT.

The rearrangement links TRBV25-1 to TRBJ1-1, with D uncertain. Germline CDR1 reads MGHDK; CDR2 reads SYGVNS. V was shortened by 4 bases and J by 4 bases, with 13 bases between the two germline ends. This CDR3 is 14 amino acids long. The CDR3 bases are TGTGCCAGCAGTGCTCAGGAATTTGGCACTGAAGCTTTCTTT. The encoded protein is CASSAQEFGTEAFF.

This clone was observed once. J is TRBJ1-1 and V is TRBV10-3, with TRBD1 matching 8 bases. CDR1 is ENHRY, CDR2 SYGVKD, per germline. V dropped 2 bases and J dropped 6; count of bases not matched to a gene: 14. This CDR3 region has 17 residues. The CDR3 coding sequence is TGTGCCATCAGTGAGACCTCCCGACAGGGGACTCGGGCTGAAGCTTTCTTT. It encodes CAISETSRQGTRAEAFF.

The chain uses TRBV5-4 and TRBJ2-5, with D maybe TRBD2 (5 bases). Per germline, CDR1 SGHNT and CDR2 YYREEE (reference sequence). This CDR3 is 14 amino acids long. The V and J ends lost 1 base and 3 bases respectively, with 10 bases between them. The DNA of the CDR3 is TGTGCCAGCAGCTTGCAGCGAGGGAAAGAGACCCAGTACTTC. Translation: CASSLQRGKETQYF.

The chain couples TRBV3-1 (or the pseudogene TRBV3-2) to TRBJ2-3; 13 nucleotides agree with TRBD2. CDR3 length: 14 amino acids. Germline CDR1 reads LGHDT; CDR2 reads YNNKEL (reference sequence). V gave up 11 bases and J gave up 5 bases; unmatched junction bases: 7. CDR3 nucleotides: TGTGCCGGCGGACTAGCGGGGGAGGGAGATACGCAGTATTTT. Residues: CAGGLAGEGDTQYF.

The chain uses TRBV19 and TRBJ2-3; 8 nucleotides line up with TRBD2. Germline V lookup: CDR1 LNHDA, CDR2 SQIVND (reference sequence). The CDR3 length is 17 residues. V gave up 3 bases and J gave up 5 bases; unmatched junction bases: 13. The CDR3 reads CASSISGGPRPRDTQYF. The DNA for the CDR3 is TGTGCCAGTAGTATCTCGGGGGGGCCCCGCCCGAGAGATACGCAGTATTTT.

CDR3: CASSANRGTYEQYF. The CDR3 bases are TGTGCCAGCAGCGCAAACAGGGGTACCTACGAGCAGTACTTC. The rearrangement links TRBV5-4 to TRBJ2-7; TRBD1 agrees at 7 bases. The CDR3 consists of 14 residues. V dropped 4 bases and J dropped 2; count of bases not matched to a gene: 6. Germline V gene data show CDR1 as SGHNT and CDR2 as YYREEE (reference sequence).

This clone appeared a single time. The rearrangement links TRBV4-2 to TRBJ2-7, with 8 bases lining up with TRBD1. The trim removed 0 bases at V and 0 bases at J, leaving 7 bases unmatched. The germline V gene has CDR1 LGHNA and CDR2 YNFKEQ. The CDR3 length is 17 residues. The CDR3 sequence: CASSQDITGGYSYEQYF. The CDR3, as DNA: TGTGCCAGCAGCCAAGACATAACAGGGGGGTACTCCTACGAGCAGTACTTC.

This chain connects TRBV7-2 to TRBJ1-3, with 8 bases fitting TRBD1. There are 13 residues in the CDR3. Germline V lookup: CDR1 SGHTA, CDR2 FQGNSA. Trimming cost V 5 bases and J 9 bases; bases outside gene matches: 6. The CDR3 sequence is CASSDRGRGTIYF. In DNA, the CDR3 is TGTGCCAGCAGCGACAGGGGCCGTGGCACCATATATTTT.

The chain joins TRBV20-1 to TRBJ1-6; D is unresolved. The CDR3 runs to 14 residues. In germline, CDR1 is DFQATT, CDR2 SNEGSKA (reference sequence). The V end was cut by 3 bases, the J end by 7 bases, with 13 bases between. Here the CDR3 DNA reads TGCAGTGCTAGTTCCCCCAACTCAAATTCACCCCTCCACTTT. This gives the protein CSASSPNSNSPLHF.

V usage is TRBV18 and J usage is TRBJ2-1; possibly TRBD2 for D (6 bases). The CDR3 has 16 residues. Germline V gene lookup returns CDR1 KGHSH and CDR2 LQKENI. The V end was cut by 6 bases, the J end by 0 bases, with 15 bases between. CDR3 DNA sequence: TGTGCCAGCTCTCCCGGACTATCTGGCTCCTACAATGAGCAGTTCTTC. Protein: CASSPGLSGSYNEQFF.

The chain uses TRBV2 and TRBJ2-7, with 9 bases that match TRBD1. From germline, CDR1 is SNHLY and CDR2 FYNNEI. The CDR3 totals 14 residues. J was trimmed by 4 bases and V by 8 bases; bases with no gene match: 9. The CDR3: CASGPGQGYYEQYF. In nucleotides, the CDR3 is TGTGCCAGCGGCCCGGGACAGGGTTATTACGAGCAGTACTTC.

This chain joins TRBV27 and TRBJ1-2; D perhaps matches TRBD1 (6 bases). CDR3 length: 13 residues. From germline, CDR1 is MNHEY and CDR2 SMNVEV (reference sequence). Trimming removed 5 bases at V and 4 bases at J, with 11 bases between. The CDR3 sequence: CASSPRGGYGYTF. The DNA of the CDR3 is TGTGCCAGCAGTCCCCGAGGGGGCTATGGCTACACCTTC.

The rearrangement joins TRBV11-2 to TRBJ1-1; weak D call: TRBD1 (5 bases). The CDR3 loop spans 13 amino acids. The germline gives CDR1 SGHAT, CDR2 FQNNGV. V lost 4 bases to trimming and J lost 2 bases, with 8 bases between them. CDR3 coding DNA: TGTGCCAGCAGCTCTACAGGAAACACTGAAGCTTTCTTT. It translates to CASSSTGNTEAFF.